This TCR beta chain emerged from a study of identical twins (dated by TCRdb to 2016 to 2018). Notes on the research overall: TCR alpha and beta repertoires from monozygotic twins, unrelated adults of various ages and cord blood were deep-sequenced to test whether fetal clonotypes persist. To rule out contamination, the twin experiments were replicated at different times with different library preparation protocols. Study-wide findings and limitations: Fewer insertions were carried by abundant cord blood beta clonotypes; a weaker similar trend was observed in young adult naive repertoires, while no such trend was observed in memory repertoires. Invariant T cells such as MAIT and iNKT could partly confound zero-insertion analyses, although diverse VJ usage argued against such confounding for most clonotypes. Compared with coincidental sharing between unrelated individuals, out-of-frame TCR alpha sequences shared between twins had an excess of sequences with low generation probability. Because the same donors could not be followed over many years, conclusions were based on cross-sectional statistical analysis. In monozygotic twins, out-of-frame TCR alpha sharing was systematically underestimated by recombination models, although the models agreed with sharing between unrelated individuals. The excess sharing between twins in beta out-of-frame sequences was weaker because fewer shared sequences reduced the signal-to-noise ratio.

This clonotype was counted ten times or more. There is no known antigen for this receptor. Per-base qualities were not stored, and no clone one base away is much larger. Every donor in the study was a healthy Caucasian. Three pairs of female monozygotic twins, all aged about 18 to 30 years, were included in the twin cohort. Positive isolation kits from Invitrogen were used to isolate CD4+ and CD8+ T cell populations. From the cysteine up to the phenylalanine, the CDR3 has a length of 10 residues. Only CDR3 DNA remains: 30 bases, in frame from the first base. V is clipped by 4 bases and J by 10 bases, and the sequence between their germline boundaries is 7 bases long. Library generation was performed with 5' RACE. For sequencing, an Illumina HiSeq 2000 was employed. Template switching introduced a universal primer binding site; the final cDNA contained a unique molecular identifier, enabling accurate counting of TCR cDNA molecules. Specific primers in the conserved constant-segment region were used to synthesize first-strand cDNA for TCR alpha and beta chains. To control for contamination, every cDNA library was double barcoded, receiving both a SMART-Mk sample barcode and Illumina barcodes. TruSeq adapter sequences and Illumina sample barcodes were added in two successive PCR steps. The Illumina HiSeq platform was used with custom primers to sequence TCR alpha and beta cDNA libraries. The source study handled its data this way. Unique molecular identifiers were extracted from raw reads with MiGEC, and CDR3 positions were determined with MiXCR. Recombination models were inferred per individual with the repgenHMM and IGoR tools using an EM algorithm. Shared clonotype analysis was performed with the tcR package in R, normalizing sharing by the product of cloneset sizes. Out-of-frame nonproductive sequences were analyzed to study raw recombination free of thymic and clonal selection effects. TCRdb reprocessing: public reads trimmed at Q25 with fastp, clones called with MiXCR, in-frame beta chains kept. Identical CDR3 proteins give one entry, which carries the most common genes and DNA. The V and J calls were not made by the authors but by TCRdb's processing. This sample holds around 230,000 distinct CDR3 sequences; 5.5% to 7.5% were observed only once. Approximately 14% of the sample is in the top ten clones.

These data also featured in a second study, about T cells expressing NK-cell markers. Taken from the second paper: TCR beta-chain repertoires were profiled in sorted CD3+CD56+NKG2C+, CD3+CD56+NKG2C- and CD3+CD56-NKG2C+ T-cell subsets from several donors. Of the eight sequenced donors, seven were found to be HCMV-seropositive and one was found to be HCMV-seronegative. To restrict sorting to alphabetaTCR-expressing T cells, an anti-gammadeltaTCR antibody was added in several experiments. For roughly six donors, the dominant CD3+CD56+NKG2C+ clonotypes were among the top 10 CD8+ clonotypes and accounted for about 1.0-8% of CD8+ T cells. Those dominant clonotypes were again the most abundant among CD3+CD56-NKG2C+ cells in a few donors, at 28.3-60.1%. Whether the expanded NKG2C-expressing T cell clones were specific for HCMV antigens remained unclear. The eight sequenced donors were randomly selected healthy volunteers, three men and five women. HCMV serostatus was determined by detecting HCMV-specific IgG in serum with a commercial ELISA kit. MIGEC was used to demultiplex reads and group the reads by UMI, and MiTCR was used to assemble and quantify clonotypes. To exclude erroneous sequences, only TCR cDNA sequences supported by at least two reads were retained. The tcR package was used for downstream repertoire analysis, and clonotypes were matched across fractions by CDR3 nucleotide sequence plus V segment. Antigen specificity was annotated against VDJdb with VDJmatch, allowing one amino acid substitution in CDR3.

The chain couples TRBV12-3 or TRBV12-4 to TRBJ1-1; no D gene call is confident. Sequences were obtained from CD8+ T cells sorted from blood. The sequence was collected from a woman aged 18-30 years in good health. The bases read TGTGCCAGCAGTTCGTTCCCAGCTTTCTTT. The resulting protein is CASSSFPAFF.